Shown below are 32 T cell receptor beta chains from a single sample sequenced in a study of blood T cell repertoires in COVID-19. The method was immunoSEQ multiplex PCR; TCRdb's version includes in-frame clones alone and lacks a portion of them. The table has approximately 28,000 clones, approximately 88% seen once. Sequenced sample: peripheral blood. The receptors originated from a human donor in a cohort sampled during active COVID-19.

This clone was found once. J is TRBJ2-1 and V is TRBV24-1; tentatively, D is TRBD2 (6 bases). The V gene lost 4 bases and the J gene lost 6 bases, with 12 bases spanning the gap. Germline CDR1 is KGHDR and CDR2 is SFDVKD. This CDR3 has 14 amino acids. The CDR3 protein is CATSDTGLFNEQFF. CDR3 coding DNA: TGTGCCACCAGTGACACCGGACTATTCAATGAGCAGTTCTTC.

The J gene is TRBJ2-2, the V gene TRBV7-7; 12 bases agree with TRBD2. The ends lost 4 bases at V and 6 bases at J; junction bases unmatched: 3. The CDR3 sequence is 15 residues long. From germline, CDR1 is SSHAT and CDR2 FNYEAQ (reference sequence). The DNA of the CDR3 is TGTGCCAGCAGCTCCCGGACTAGCGGGGCCGGGGAGCTGTTTTTT. Translating gives CASSSRTSGAGELFF. Supplemented by reference TRBV7-7 and TRBJ2-2, the full variable domain reads GAGVSQSPRYKVTKRGQDVTLRCDPISSHATLYWYQQALGQGPEFLTYFNYEAQPDKSGLPSDRFSAERPEGSISTLTIQRTEQRDSAMYRCASSSRTSGAGELFFGEGSRLTVL.

The J gene is TRBJ1-4, the V gene TRBV7-2, with D possibly TRBD1 on 5 matching bases. There are 16 residues in the CDR3. V lost 1 base to trimming and J lost 8 bases, with 17 bases between them. Germline V CDR1 and CDR2: SGHTA, FQGNSA. The CDR3 DNA sequence: TGTGCCAGCAGCTTAGAAGCGGGATGGCAGGGAGAAAAACTGTTTTTT. This translates into CASSLEAGWQGEKLFF.

V usage is TRBV6-5 and J usage is TRBJ2-7; no clear D. Germline lookup yields CDR1 MNHEY and CDR2 SVGAGI. V gave up 4 bases and J gave up 1 base, with 8 bases separating them. The CDR3 is made up of 13 amino acids. CDR3 in DNA: TGTGCCAGCAGTTTCAGGCTTTCCTACGAGCAGTACTTC. The encoded protein is CASSFRLSYEQYF.

The chain carries TRBV7-2 and TRBJ2-6; 11 nucleotides align to TRBD1. The CDR3 extends over 21 amino acids. Looked up from germline, CDR1 is SGHTA and CDR2 is FQGNSA. Unmatched junction bases numbered 13, after V lost 0 bases and J lost 3 bases. The CDR3 sequence is CASSLASTRDRGSGGANVLTF. CDR3 coding DNA: TGTGCCAGCAGCTTAGCGTCAACCCGGGACAGGGGGTCAGGTGGGGCCAACGTCCTGACTTTC.

The V and J genes are TRBV6-5 and TRBJ2-1; the D gene is possibly TRBD1 (6 bases). CDR1 is MNHEY, CDR2 SVGAGI, per germline. Trimming cost V 6 bases and J 5 bases, with 11 bases left between them. This CDR3 has 13 amino acids. The DNA for the CDR3 is TGTGCCAGCAGCCCCGACAGGAACAATGAGCAGTTCTTC. This gives the protein CASSPDRNNEQFF.

This rearrangement joins TRBV7-3 to TRBJ2-1; TRBD1 might be the D (6 bases). CDR1 is SGHTA and CDR2 is FQGTGA in the germline V gene. This CDR3 comprises 18 residues. V was shortened by 2 bases and J by 1 base, with 18 bases between the two germline ends. For the CDR3, the DNA is TGTGCCAGCAGCTTAGGGTCTAGGGGCAGGGGATCCTACAATGAGCAGTTCTTC. Encoded protein: CASSLGSRGRGSYNEQFF.

The chain combines TRBV5-1 with TRBJ1-4; TRBD1 is a possible D gene (6 bases). The CDR3 sequence is 16 residues long. V lost 4 bases to trimming and J lost 0 bases, with 13 bases between them. Germline V lookup: CDR1 SGHRS, CDR2 YFSETQ. The CDR3 loop reads CASSPDRQATNEKLFF. The CDR3 DNA follows: TGCGCCAGCAGCCCCGATCGACAGGCAACTAATGAAAAACTGTTTTTT.

This sequence joins TRBV4-1 and TRBJ1-4; a possible D gene is TRBD1 (5 bases). Germline values: CDR1 MGHRA, CDR2 YSYEKL. Trimming pared 0 bases from V and 8 bases from J, leaving 19 bases between. This CDR3 comprises 17 residues. For the CDR3, the DNA is TGCGCCAGCAGCCAAGAATCGGGGGACGGTATGTGGGAAAAACTGTTTTTT. Translating gives CASSQESGDGMWEKLFF.

CDR3 residues: CATSSRRQGPYEQYF. The CDR3 DNA is TGTGCCACCAGCAGCCGGAGACAGGGTCCCTACGAGCAGTACTTC. The chain employs TRBV15 and TRBJ2-7, with 7 bases that match TRBD1. The ends lost 3 bases at V and 2 bases at J; junction bases unmatched: 7. CDR3 length: 15 residues. Germline lookup yields CDR1 LNHNV and CDR2 YYDKDF (reference sequence).

The rearrangement joins TRBV9 to TRBJ2-1; TRBD1 agrees at 10 bases. Germline V gene data show CDR1 as SGDLS and CDR2 as YYNGEE. The CDR3 covers 15 residues. The junction had 2 bases not matched to a gene; V was cut back by 3 bases and J by 2 bases. The CDR3 is CASSAGQGAYNEQFF. The CDR3 nucleotides read TGTGCCAGCAGCGCCGGACAGGGGGCCTACAATGAGCAGTTCTTC.

The chain carries TRBV5-4 and TRBJ2-2, with TRBD2 matching over 10 bases. Trimming removed 4 bases from V and 3 bases from J; junction bases left unmatched: 6. CDR1 is SGHNT and CDR2 is YYREEE in the germline V gene (reference sequence). This CDR3 comprises 16 residues. DNA for the CDR3: TGTGCCAGCAGCAAGAGCGGGGGGGCGTACACCGGGGAGCTGTTTTTT. It codes for CASSKSGGAYTGELFF. Full variable domain (remainder filled in from reference TRBV5-4 and TRBJ2-2): ETGVTQSPTHLIKTRGQQVTLRCSSQSGHNTVSWYQQALGQGPQFIFQYYREEENGRGNFPPRFSGLQFPNYSSELNVNALELDDSALYLCASSKSGGAYTGELFFGEGSRLTVL.

The rearrangement joins TRBV27 to TRBJ2-1; D call uncertain. Germline V gives CDR1 MNHEY, CDR2 SMNVEV (reference sequence). The ends were cut back, 0 bases at V and 5 bases at J, with 11 bases in the middle. This CDR3 contains 15 residues. The CDR3 loop reads CASSLSPKPNNEQFF. The CDR3 nucleotides are TGTGCCAGCAGTTTATCGCCTAAACCTAACAATGAGCAGTTCTTC.

In this sample, this clone turned up a few times. The chain has TRBV7-9 and TRBJ1-1; D unresolved. This CDR3 contains 19 residues. From germline, CDR1 is SEHNR and CDR2 FQNEAQ (reference sequence). Trimming cost V 6 bases and J 6 bases, with 32 bases left between them. Written as DNA, the CDR3 is TGTGCCAGCAGGGCCGCACTCCCGAGCCTACCTGGAGTGATGTCTGAAGCTTTCTTT. It encodes CASRAALPSLPGVMSEAFF.

The chain links TRBV5-1 to TRBJ2-3, with D unresolved. There are 12 residues in the CDR3. The germline V gene encodes CDR1 SGHRS and CDR2 YFSETQ. V gave up 3 bases and J gave up 3 bases, with 5 bases separating them. The CDR3 DNA is TGCGCCAGCAGCTCCCATACAGATACGCAGTATTTT. Translating it yields CASSSHTDTQYF.

The chain joins TRBV11-3 to TRBJ2-7, with TRBD1 matching over 7 bases. The length of the CDR3 is 14 residues. J gave up 1 base and V 5 bases, and 5 bases lay outside the gene matches. The germline V gene has CDR1 SGHNT and CDR2 YENEEA. CDR3 region: CASSLGQSSYEQYF. CDR3 bases: TGTGCCAGCAGCCTGGGACAGTCGTCCTACGAGCAGTACTTC.

The chain joins TRBV5-4 to TRBJ2-7; TRBD1 matches 7 bases. The germline gives CDR1 SGHNT, CDR2 YYREEE (reference sequence). This CDR3 spans 15 amino acids. With 4 bases clipped from V and 2 bases from J, the junction kept 9 bases outside the gene matches. CDR3 amino acids: CASSVTTGQAYEQYF. For the CDR3, the DNA is TGTGCCAGCAGCGTAACGACAGGGCAGGCCTACGAGCAGTACTTC.

The chain carries TRBV27 and TRBJ1-6; D is perhaps TRBD1 (6 bases). This CDR3 comprises 23 residues. V lost 0 bases and J 0 bases, leaving 27 bases between the germline ends. Germline-derived CDR1 and CDR2 are MNHEY and SMNVEV (reference sequence). The CDR3 region is CASSLSERFGQGSSGSYNSPLHF. In DNA, the CDR3 is TGTGCCAGCAGTTTATCGGAGCGGTTCGGGCAGGGGTCCTCAGGCTCCTATAATTCACCCCTCCACTTT.

A few counts support this clone. V is TRBV7-2 and J is TRBJ1-1; unclear D gene. Germline V CDR1 and CDR2: SGHTA, FQGNSA. The CDR3 consists of 14 residues. With 5 bases removed from V and 1 base from J, the gap between germline ends came to 11 bases. CDR3: CASSPILKNTEAFF. CDR3 in DNA: TGTGCCAGCAGCCCCATACTCAAGAACACTGAAGCTTTCTTT.

This clone qualifies as medium-sized (0.01 to 0.1%). The chain combines TRBV29-1 with TRBJ2-3, with TRBD1 identical over 8 bases. Germline CDR1 reads SQVTM; CDR2 reads ANQGSEA. V was pared by 4 bases and J by 0 bases, with 3 bases of the junction left unmatched. The CDR3 spans 14 residues. The CDR3 nucleotides are TGCAGCGTTGTGACAGGGGTTAGCACAGATACGCAGTATTTT. The encoded protein is CSVVTGVSTDTQYF.

The chain couples TRBV18 to TRBJ1-2; TRBD1 matches 8 bases. The CDR3 spans 18 residues. The J segment lost 4 bases and the V segment lost 1 base, leaving 14 bases of the junction unmatched. The germline gives CDR1 KGHSH, CDR2 LQKENI. The CDR3 reads CASSPQRDTGGDAYGYTF. The DNA for the CDR3 is TGTGCCAGCTCACCACAAAGGGATACAGGGGGTGATGCCTATGGCTACACCTTC.

Only a few counts were recorded for this clone. V gene TRBV10-2 combines with J gene TRBJ2-1, with TRBD2 matching over 7 bases. The V gene's germline CDR1 is WSHSY and CDR2 SAAADI. Losses at the gene ends were 3 bases for V and 4 bases for J; bases not matched to a gene: 3. The length of the CDR3 is 14 residues. The CDR3 loop reads CASSDLAAYNEQFF. DNA for the CDR3: TGCGCCAGCAGTGACCTAGCGGCGTACAATGAGCAGTTCTTC.

The chain is built from TRBV7-8 and TRBJ2-5; 9 nucleotides align to TRBD2. The CDR3 totals 16 residues. Trimming removed 0 bases from V and 2 bases from J; junction bases left unmatched: 4. CDR1 is SGHVS, CDR2 FQNEAQ, per germline. The chain's CDR3 is CASSLAPSGVQETQYF. As DNA, the CDR3 is TGTGCCAGCAGCTTAGCTCCTAGCGGGGTACAAGAGACCCAGTACTTC.

The rearrangement links TRBV10-2 to TRBJ2-7, with unresolved D. CDR1 and CDR2 from the germline V gene are WSHSY and SAAADI. This CDR3 has 13 residues. Trimming took off 6 bases at V and 3 bases at J, with 12 bases between the two ends. The CDR3 coding sequence is TGCGCCAGCAGCCCAGGAACCGGCTACGAGCAGTACTTC. Its protein product is CASSPGTGYEQYF.

This chain joins TRBV10-1 and TRBJ2-3; the D gene is possibly TRBD2 (5 bases). The CDR3 is made up of 16 amino acids. Germline V lookup: CDR1 WNHNN, CDR2 SYGVQD (reference sequence). Trimming shortened V by 0 bases and J by 2 bases, and 12 bases separated the two germline ends. CDR3 coding DNA: TGCGCCAGCAGTGAGTCTCGAGGCGGACTCACAGATACGCAGTATTTT. It translates to CASSESRGGLTDTQYF.

This chain connects TRBV29-1 to TRBJ2-2, with 10 nucleotides matching TRBD2. Germline trimming cut 4 bases from V and 3 bases from J; bases unmatched to any gene: 5. The CDR3 has 15 amino acids. Germline CDR1 is SQVTM and CDR2 is ANQGSEA. Here the CDR3 DNA reads TGCAGCGTTGCACAGCGGGGGGGCGACACCGGGGAGCTGTTTTTT. This codes for CSVAQRGGDTGELFF.

The gene calls are TRBV19 and TRBJ1-3, with no clear D. Germline assignment: CDR1 LNHDA and CDR2 SQIVND (reference sequence). This CDR3 region has 15 residues. V shed 5 bases and J shed 0 bases, with 11 bases lying between them. The CDR3 DNA reads as TGTGCCAGTAGTGCTCTTGACACCTCTGGAAACACCATATATTTT. Amino acid sequence: CASSALDTSGNTIYF.

The chain combines TRBV28 with TRBJ1-5; D remains ambiguous. This CDR3 has 14 residues. Germline V CDR1 and CDR2: MDHEN, SYDVKM. Trimming stripped 4 bases from V and 5 bases from J, with 12 bases between. DNA for the CDR3: TGTGCCAGCAGTTCCCCATCCCGGGATCAGCCCCAGCATTTT. As protein: CASSSPSRDQPQHF.

This clone was recorded a few times. In DNA form, the CDR3 reads TGTGCCAGCAGCTTAGCCTTTCCAGGGCTCAGTAATGAAAAACTGTTTTTT. It encodes CASSLAFPGLSNEKLFF. The chain has TRBV7-9 and TRBJ1-4; D perhaps matches TRBD1 (5 bases). In germline, CDR1 is SEHNR, CDR2 FQNEAQ (reference sequence). Trimming left V 0 bases short and J 4 bases short, with 15 bases between. This CDR3 has 17 residues.

The J gene is TRBJ1-1, the V gene TRBV7-3; D gene unclear. V was clipped by 5 bases and J by 1 base, with 8 bases between them. Germline V gene sequence: CDR1 SGHTA, CDR2 FQGTGA. The CDR3 is made up of 13 amino acids. The CDR3 region has the DNA TGTGCCAGCAGCAGCCAAAAGAACACTGAAGCTTTCTTT. It encodes CASSSQKNTEAFF.

The chain carries TRBV5-4 and TRBJ2-1; TRBD2 might be the D (7 bases). The CDR3 covers 15 residues. Between the trimmed V and J ends, which lost 3 bases and 5 bases, there was a span of 15 bases. Germline assignment: CDR1 SGHNT and CDR2 YYREEE (reference sequence). CDR3 region: CASSSLGRGHNEQFF. CDR3 nucleotides: TGTGCCAGCAGCTCTTTAGGGCGGGGGCACAATGAGCAGTTCTTC.

The chain recombines TRBV6-6 with TRBJ1-6, with D perhaps matching TRBD1 (6 bases). The CDR3 covers 17 residues. V was pared by 5 bases and J by 6 bases, with 20 bases between. CDR1 MNHNY and CDR2 SVGAGI come from the germline V gene (reference sequence). In DNA, the CDR3 is TGTGCCAGCAGTCCAAGACAGGATCTCTTTCTTAATTCACCCCTCCACTTT. It is translated as CASSPRQDLFLNSPLHF.